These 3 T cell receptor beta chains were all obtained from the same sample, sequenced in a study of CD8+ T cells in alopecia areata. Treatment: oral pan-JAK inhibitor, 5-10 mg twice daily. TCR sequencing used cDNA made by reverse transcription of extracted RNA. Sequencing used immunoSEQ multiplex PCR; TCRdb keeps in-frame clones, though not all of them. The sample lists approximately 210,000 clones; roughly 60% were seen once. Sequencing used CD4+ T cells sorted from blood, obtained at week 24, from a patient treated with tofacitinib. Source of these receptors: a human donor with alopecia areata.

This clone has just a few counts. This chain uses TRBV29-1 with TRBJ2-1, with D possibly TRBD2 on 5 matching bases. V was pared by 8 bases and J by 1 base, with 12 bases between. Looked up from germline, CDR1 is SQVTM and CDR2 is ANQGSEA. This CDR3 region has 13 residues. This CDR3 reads CSSVALSYNEQFF. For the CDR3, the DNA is TGCAGCTCAGTAGCGTTGTCCTACAATGAGCAGTTCTTC.

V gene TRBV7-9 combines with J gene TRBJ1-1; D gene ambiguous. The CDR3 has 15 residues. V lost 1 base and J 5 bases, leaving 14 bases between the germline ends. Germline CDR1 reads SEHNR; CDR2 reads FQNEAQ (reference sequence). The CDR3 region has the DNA TGTGCCAGCAGCTTAGTTACGGGTCTGTGGACTGAAGCTTTCTTT. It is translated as CASSLVTGLWTEAFF.

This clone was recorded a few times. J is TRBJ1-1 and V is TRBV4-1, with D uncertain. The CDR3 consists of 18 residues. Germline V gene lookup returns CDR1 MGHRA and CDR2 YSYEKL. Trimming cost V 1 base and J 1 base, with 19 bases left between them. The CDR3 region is CASSQANLVAVGNTEAFF. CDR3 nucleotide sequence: TGCGCCAGCAGCCAAGCCAACCTCGTCGCGGTGGGGAACACTGAAGCTTTCTTT.